A single sample is the source of the 4 T cell receptor beta chains below, sequenced in a study of T cell repertoires in cytomegalovirus infection. Each CDR3 protein is one row after TCRdb ran MiXCR on the reads. The sample lists around 130,000 distinct CDR3 sequences, roughly 9% occurring once. The sequenced sample was PBMCs. These receptors came from a human donor in good health (CMV status not recorded). Some clones in this sample may be carry-over from other donors' samples.

This clonotype was detected only a few times. V usage is TRBV6-6 and J usage is TRBJ1-4, with D maybe TRBD1 (6 bases). This CDR3 has 13 amino acids. Trimming removed 5 bases at V and 7 bases at J, with 11 bases between. Germline assignment: CDR1 MNHNY and CDR2 SVGAGI (reference sequence). The CDR3 sequence: CASSNREGEKLFF. The CDR3 DNA is TGTGCCAGCAGTAACAGGGAGGGTGAAAAACTGTTTTTT.

The chain recombines TRBV29-1 with TRBJ2-5; possibly TRBD2 for D (7 bases). From germline, CDR1 is SQVTM and CDR2 ANQGSEA. The V end lost 4 bases, the J end lost 5 bases, and 14 bases lay between the germline ends. CDR3 length: 13 amino acids. The CDR3 coding sequence is TGCAGCGTTGGGGGGGGGCAGGGGGAGACCCAGTACTTC. It specifies CSVGGGQGETQYF.

This clonotype was counted between two and nine times. V usage is TRBV20-1 and J usage is TRBJ1-6; a possible D gene is TRBD1 (6 bases). V lost 2 bases and J lost 9, with 20 bases in between. The CDR3 sequence is 16 residues long. The germline V gene encodes CDR1 DFQATT and CDR2 SNEGSKA (reference sequence). The CDR3 coding sequence is TGCAGTGCTAGATCCGCCGGGACACCCGGGGCTTCACCCCTCCACTTT. Translating gives CSARSAGTPGASPLHF.

At least ten counts were recorded for this clonotype. The genes are TRBV19 and TRBJ2-5; D unresolved. Germline CDR1 reads LNHDA; CDR2 reads SQIVND (reference sequence). Trimming removed 4 bases from V and 1 base from J, with 7 bases in between. This CDR3 contains 13 residues. The CDR3 here is CASSNRLQETQYF. CDR3 nucleotides: TGTGCCAGTAGTAACAGACTCCAAGAGACCCAGTACTTC. Drawing the rest from reference TRBV19 and TRBJ2-5, the complete variable domain is DGGITQSPKYLFRKEGQNVTLSCEQNLNHDAMYWYRQDPGQGLRLIYYSQIVNDFQKGDIAEGYSVSREKKESFPLTVTSAQKNPTAFYLCASSNRLQETQYFGPGTRLLVL.